The clone carrying this TCR beta chain was recorded only once. The entry originates in a study of blood T cell repertoires in COVID-19. Study information: COVID-19 samples, acute and convalescent, were from the United States, Italy and Spain. PBMCs, B-cell-depleted T cells, or T cells were the source of the cDNA or gDNA that made up the material.

Original handling: Reference gene primer amplification in the assay estimated nucleated cell counts. Method: immunoSEQ multiplex PCR; TCRdb's copy keeps in-frame clones and lacks some. That table furnishes V, J and clone size, whereas the DNA furnished D and trimming. Seen here are around 100,000 clones, roughly 84% observed once, and the top ten hold 13%. The CDR3 has 13 amino acids. Per the germline V gene, CDR1 is MNHEY and CDR2 is SMNVEV (reference sequence). V was trimmed by 8 bases and J by 0 bases, leaving 8 bases between them. This clonotype originated in a human donor in a cohort sampled during active or convalescent COVID-19. The chain joins TRBV27 to TRBJ1-5; D call uncertain. The sample consisted of peripheral blood. The CDR3 DNA follows: TGTGCCAGCCGGCGGGATAGCAATCAGCCCCAGCATTTT. Protein: CASRRDSNQPQHF.